The rows below give T cell receptor beta chains drawn from one sample of a study of blood T cell repertoires in COVID-19. Profiled with immunoSEQ multiplex PCR; TCRdb holds only in-frame clones, not every one. The table has over 120,000 clones, just under 80% seen once; the top ten hold approximately 2%. Sequenced material: peripheral blood. All receptors derive from a woman aged 60-70 years with acute or convalescent COVID-19. Each CDR3 is given with its conserved first and last residue. The D gene is left open where the match is weak. The size field is filled for only some rows; it gives once, few, many or a size class.

D gene | J gene | clone size | V gene | CDR3 protein | CDR3 DNA
TRBD1 | TRBJ1-2 | few | TRBV9 | CASSKTGGLYGYTF | TGTGCCAGCAGCAAAACAGGGGGCCTCTATGGCTACACCTTC
TRBD2 | TRBJ2-1 | - | TRBV6-5 | CASSYTGGYNEQFF | TGTGCCAGCAGTTACACGGGAGGGTACAATGAGCAGTTCTTC
TRBD1 | TRBJ1-6 | - | TRBV6-5 | CASMAGGSSPLHF | TGTGCCAGCATGGCAGGGGGTTCTTCACCCCTCCACTTT
TRBD1 | TRBJ2-7 | - | TRBV7-8 | CASSLRRDRSSYEQYF | TGTGCCAGCAGCTTACGGAGGGACAGGAGCTCCTACGAGCAGTACTTC
- | TRBJ1-2 | - | TRBV28 | CASSLAPVYGYTF | TGTGCCAGCAGTTTAGCACCAGTCTATGGCTACACCTTC
TRBD1 | TRBJ1-1 | - | TRBV5-4 | CASSPTVGTGAEAFF | TGTGCCAGCAGCCCCACCGTAGGGACAGGGGCTGAAGCTTTCTTT
- | TRBJ1-3 | - | TRBV20-1 | CSAQGGNTIYF | TGCAGTGCACAGGGCGGAAACACCATATATTTT
- | TRBJ2-1 | - | TRBV28 | CASSGPTRRGEQFF | TGTGCCAGCAGTGGGCCGACTAGGAGAGGTGAGCAGTTCTTC
TRBD2 | TRBJ2-2 | once | TRBV5-4 | CASSSGGSTGELFF | TGTGCCAGCAGTTCGGGAGGCTCCACCGGGGAGCTGTTTTTT
- | TRBJ2-6 | - | TRBV5-6 | CASSLEGHGANVLTF | TGTGCCAGCAGCTTGGAGGGACATGGGGCCAACGTCCTGACTTTC
TRBD2 | TRBJ2-7 | - | TRBV5-4 | CASSPTSGRAFSYEQYF | TGTGCCAGCAGCCCGACTAGCGGGAGGGCCTTTTCCTACGAGCAGTACTTC
- | TRBJ2-7 | - | TRBV27 | CASSLNLIGQKDF | TGTGCCAGCAGTTTAAATTTAATTGGACAGAAAGACTTC
- | TRBJ2-1 | - | TRBV11-2 | CASSFAGGLAYNEQFF | TGTGCCAGCAGCTTCGCAGGAGGGCTAGCCTACAATGAGCAGTTCTTC
- | TRBJ1-1 | - | TRBV28 | CASTFRTAYSTEAFF | TGTGCCAGCACCTTTAGGACAGCTTATAGCACTGAAGCTTTCTTT
- | TRBJ1-1 | - | TRBV7-9 | CASSTEVGTEAFF | TGTGCCAGCAGCACGGAGGTAGGCACTGAAGCTTTCTTT
TRBD1 | TRBJ1-3 | - | TRBV6-2/TRBV6-3 | CASSRTGVGNTIYF | TGTGCCAGCAGCCGGACAGGGGTCGGAAACACCATATATTTT
TRBD2 | TRBJ2-7 | few | TRBV27 | CASSPRAGEDQITYEQYF | TGTGCCAGCAGTCCACGGGCGGGGGAGGACCAAATCACCTACGAGCAGTACTTC
TRBD1 | TRBJ2-1 | once | TRBV6-5 | CASHPTGTGYHEQFF | TGTGCCAGCCACCCAACCGGGACAGGGTACCATGAGCAGTTCTTC
- | TRBJ1-2 | - | TRBV19 | CASSSDRDTKNYGYTF | TGTGCCAGTAGTTCTGACCGGGACACGAAAAACTATGGCTACACCTTC
- | TRBJ1-2 | - | TRBV4-1 | CASSQTATDAYGYTF | TGCGCCAGCAGCCAAACAGCTACGGATGCCTATGGCTACACCTTC
TRBD2 | TRBJ2-7 | - | TRBV28 | CASSTNSGRARYEQYF | TGTGCCAGCAGTACCAATAGCGGGAGGGCCCGATACGAGCAGTACTTC
- | TRBJ1-2 | few | TRBV27 | CASSLLSGLGYTF | TGTGCCAGCAGTTTATTAAGCGGTTTGGGCTACACCTTC
TRBD1 | TRBJ2-7 | once | TRBV29-1 | CSVVRTGTSYEQYF | TGCAGCGTTGTCCGGACAGGGACTTCCTACGAGCAGTACTTC
TRBD2 | TRBJ2-1 | - | TRBV2 | CASSEVGLAGRYEQFF | TGTGCCAGCAGTGAAGTCGGGCTAGCGGGGAGGTATGAGCAGTTCTTC
TRBD1 | TRBJ2-3 | once | TRBV19 | CASSLDRGGDTQYF | TGTGCCAGTAGTCTGGACAGGGGTGGAGATACGCAGTATTTT
- | TRBJ1-2 | - | TRBV6-5 | CASSPLTRTNYGYTF | TGTGCCAGCAGTCCCTTGACAAGAACTAACTATGGCTACACCTTC
- | TRBJ2-3 | - | TRBV5-1 | CASSLLRGTDTQYF | TGCGCCAGCAGCTTGCTCAGGGGAACAGATACGCAGTATTTT
TRBD2 | TRBJ2-1 | - | TRBV6-5 | CASSYSSGMSYNEQFF | TGTGCCAGCAGTTACTCTAGCGGGATGTCCTACAATGAGCAGTTCTTC